The clone carrying this T cell receptor beta chain appeared many times. Its antigen is still unknown. With no exceptions, donors were healthy Caucasians. These data are taken from a study of identical twins. Regarding the study as a whole: Partly confounded zero-insertion analyses could result from invariant MAIT and iNKT cells. Models predicted less out-of-frame TCR alpha sharing in monozygotic twins than was found. Shared out-of-frame alpha sequences (those common to twins) showed excess low generation probability.

CDR3 length equals 15 residues. Per germline, CDR1 SGHKS and CDR2 YYEKEE (reference sequence). V gave up 4 bases and J gave up 4 bases, with 14 bases separating them. TCRdb ran MiXCR on the 5' RACE reads and lists one entry per CDR3 protein. Here the sample spans roughly 350,000 distinct CDR3 sequences, roughly 9% being singletons. The V call is TRBV5-5, the J call TRBJ2-2; D ambiguous. The TCR originated in a woman aged 45-65 years in good health. Sequencing was performed on naive T cells sorted from blood. The CDR3 sequence: CASSPTPGTTGELFF. The CDR3 DNA sequence: TGTGCCAGCAGCCCCACCCCCGGTACCACCGGGGAGCTGTTTTTT.